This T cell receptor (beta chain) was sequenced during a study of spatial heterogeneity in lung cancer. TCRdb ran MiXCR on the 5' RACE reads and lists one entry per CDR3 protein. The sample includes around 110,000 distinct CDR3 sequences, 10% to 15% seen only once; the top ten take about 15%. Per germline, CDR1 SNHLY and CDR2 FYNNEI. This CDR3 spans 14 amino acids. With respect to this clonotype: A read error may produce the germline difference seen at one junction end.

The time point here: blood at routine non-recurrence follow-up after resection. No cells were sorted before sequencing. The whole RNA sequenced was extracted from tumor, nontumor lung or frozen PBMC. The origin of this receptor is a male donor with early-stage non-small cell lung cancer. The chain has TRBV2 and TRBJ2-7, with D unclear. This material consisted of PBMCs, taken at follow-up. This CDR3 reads CASTPLTESYKQYF. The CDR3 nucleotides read TGTGCCAGCACCCCCCTCACAGAGAGCTACAAGCAGTACTTC.